A selection of T cell receptor beta chains follows, all from one sample in a study of chemoradiotherapy in HPV16-positive cancers. TCRdb's copy holds only in-frame clones and misses some; the assay was immunoSEQ multiplex PCR. The data show around 14,000 clones, under 95% seen once. The sample here was blood, taken from a patient who underwent chemoradiotherapy. All receptors come from a human donor with HPV-associated anogenital cancer. CDR3s include the opening cysteine and the closing phenylalanine or tryptophan. The order of the fields is CDR3 DNA, CDR3 protein, clone size, V gene, D gene, J gene. The D gene is left open where the match is weak. The size field is filled for only some rows; it gives once, few, many or a size class.

CDR3 DNA: TGTGCCAGCAGACCCGGGACAGGGACTCAGCCCCAGCATTTT; CDR3 protein: CASRPGTGTQPQHF; clone size: few; V gene: TRBV7-8; D gene: TRBD1; J gene: TRBJ1-5
CDR3 DNA: TGTGCCAGCAGCCCGCCGGTTACAGATACGCAGTATTTT; CDR3 protein: CASSPPVTDTQYF; clone size: .; V gene: TRBV7-8; D gene: .; J gene: TRBJ2-3
CDR3 DNA: TGCGCCAGCAGCCGCAGACTAGCGGGGGGCCCCTGGGGAGATACGCAGTATTTT; CDR3 protein: CASSRRLAGGPWGDTQYF; clone size: .; V gene: TRBV4-1; D gene: TRBD2; J gene: TRBJ2-3
CDR3 DNA: TGCGCCAGCAGCTTAGTACCCTTGAACGAGCAGTACTTC; CDR3 protein: CASSLVPLNEQYF; clone size: .; V gene: TRBV5-1; D gene: .; J gene: TRBJ2-7
CDR3 DNA: TGTGCCAGCAGCTTAGGGACAAACTTCCAAGAGACCCAGTACTTC; CDR3 protein: CASSLGTNFQETQYF; clone size: .; V gene: TRBV11-2; D gene: .; J gene: TRBJ2-5
CDR3 DNA: TGTGCCAGCAGGTCAGCGGGCCTTGGGACTGGCTACACCTTC; CDR3 protein: CASRSAGLGTGYTF; clone size: once; V gene: TRBV11-2; D gene: .; J gene: TRBJ1-2
CDR3 DNA: TGTGCCATAGATTTTTGGAGAAACACTGAAGCTTTCTTT; CDR3 protein: CAIDFWRNTEAFF; clone size: .; V gene: TRBV19; D gene: .; J gene: TRBJ1-1
CDR3 DNA: TGTGCCAGCTCACCGGGTAAGGACATCTCACCCCTCCACTTT; CDR3 protein: CASSPGKDISPLHF; clone size: few; V gene: TRBV18; D gene: .; J gene: TRBJ1-6
CDR3 DNA: TGTGCCAGCAGTGACTCGACTAGCGGGGGGGCAGATACGCAGTATTTT; CDR3 protein: CASSDSTSGGADTQYF; clone size: .; V gene: TRBV6-4; D gene: TRBD2; J gene: TRBJ2-3
CDR3 DNA: TGTGCCAGCAGTTTGACAGCATCTGGGGCCAACGTCCTGACTTTC; CDR3 protein: CASSLTASGANVLTF; clone size: .; V gene: TRBV2; D gene: .; J gene: TRBJ2-6
CDR3 DNA: TGTGCCAGCAGTGGGGCCGGACAGGCGAGCGTGACTGAAGCTTTCTTT; CDR3 protein: CASSGAGQASVTEAFF; clone size: .; V gene: TRBV6-6; D gene: TRBD1; J gene: TRBJ1-1
CDR3 DNA: TGTGCCAGCACCCCTAGCGGGGGCCTACAAGAGACCCAGTACTTC; CDR3 protein: CASTPSGGLQETQYF; clone size: .; V gene: TRBV9; D gene: TRBD2; J gene: TRBJ2-5
CDR3 DNA: TGCGCCAGCAGCTTGGACCCCCAAGTACTCGACACGTTAACGGGCGAGCAGTACTTC; CDR3 protein: CASSLDPQVLDTLTGEQYF; clone size: .; V gene: TRBV5-1; D gene: .; J gene: TRBJ2-7
CDR3 DNA: TGTGCCAGCAGCTCGAGCGAGGACAGGGTCTACGAGCAGTACTTC; CDR3 protein: CASSSSEDRVYEQYF; clone size: .; V gene: TRBV7-9; D gene: TRBD1; J gene: TRBJ2-7
CDR3 DNA: TGTGCCAGTAGCCTAGCGGGGGGCGGGGAGCTGTTTTTT; CDR3 protein: CASSLAGGGELFF; clone size: .; V gene: TRBV19; D gene: TRBD2; J gene: TRBJ2-2
CDR3 DNA: TGTGCCAGCAGCCGTTACGGCAAGGGGGCTTGGACCGGGGAGCTGTTTTTT; CDR3 protein: CASSRYGKGAWTGELFF; clone size: .; V gene: TRBV5-6; D gene: TRBD1; J gene: TRBJ2-2
CDR3 DNA: TGCGCCAGCAGCCAAGATGGGCGGGGAGAGACTAATGGCTACACCTTC; CDR3 protein: CASSQDGRGETNGYTF; clone size: .; V gene: TRBV4-3; D gene: .; J gene: TRBJ1-2
CDR3 DNA: TGCGCCAGCACCCGAGAAGGGGCGAGTGCCTATGGCTACACCTTC; CDR3 protein: CASTREGASAYGYTF; clone size: few; V gene: TRBV5-1; D gene: .; J gene: TRBJ1-2
CDR3 DNA: TGCGCCAGCAGCTTACTTGAGCGGGGGACTTCTAGCACAGATACGCAGTATTTT; CDR3 protein: CASSLLERGTSSTDTQYF; clone size: .; V gene: TRBV5-1; D gene: TRBD2; J gene: TRBJ2-3
CDR3 DNA: TGTGCCACCAGCAGAGATCGGTGGGGGAATCAGCCCCAGCATTTT; CDR3 protein: CATSRDRWGNQPQHF; clone size: .; V gene: TRBV15; D gene: .; J gene: TRBJ1-5
CDR3 DNA: TGTGCCAGTAGTATAGCGGGAGGGAACACTGAAGCTTTCTTT; CDR3 protein: CASSIAGGNTEAFF; clone size: .; V gene: TRBV19; D gene: .; J gene: TRBJ1-1
CDR3 DNA: TGTGCCAGCAGTTATTCAGGGTCTAACTATGGCTACACCTTC; CDR3 protein: CASSYSGSNYGYTF; clone size: .; V gene: TRBV6-6; D gene: .; J gene: TRBJ1-2
CDR3 DNA: TGTGCCTGGAGACGAGGGGGACTAGCCCTAGTGGAGCAGTACTTC; CDR3 protein: CAWRRGGLALVEQYF; clone size: .; V gene: TRBV30; D gene: TRBD2; J gene: TRBJ2-7
CDR3 DNA: TGTGCCAGCAGCCCCCCTACCCTTGTGGATACGCAGTATTTT; CDR3 protein: CASSPPTLVDTQYF; clone size: .; V gene: TRBV7-9; D gene: .; J gene: TRBJ2-3